This paragraph reports one TCR beta chain. What it binds is not known. This entry belongs to a study of OX40 agonist ivuxolimab in advanced cancers. In the study overall: Prior checkpoint blockade (anti-PD-1, anti-PD-L1 or anti-CTLA-4) was permitted; 35% to 50% had it. Findings and limits, study-wide: CD4+ and CD8+ blood T cells expanded clonally by week 6 at 0.1 to 3.0 mg/kg.

Germline V gene data show CDR1 as MNHNS and CDR2 as SASEGT. V shed 1 base, J shed 3 bases, and the junction held 6 bases outside the gene matches. The length of the CDR3 is 15 residues. The protocol was immunoSEQ multiplex PCR, while the TCRdb copy is restricted to in-frame clones and leaves out a portion. The top ten hold over 4% of the sample, which has about 79,000 clones, about 90% seen once. The rearrangement links TRBV6-1 to TRBJ2-7; 7 nucleotides line up with TRBD1. The input for sequencing was CD4+ or CD8+ T cells sorted from blood, taken in a trial of the OX40 agonist ivuxolimab. This receptor was obtained from an adult with an advanced solid tumor such as melanoma, head and neck, liver or kidney cancer. The CDR3 DNA follows: TGTGCCAGCAGTGAAGGGAGACAGGGCCGCTACGAGCAGTACTTC. Translated, it gives CASSEGRQGRYEQYF.